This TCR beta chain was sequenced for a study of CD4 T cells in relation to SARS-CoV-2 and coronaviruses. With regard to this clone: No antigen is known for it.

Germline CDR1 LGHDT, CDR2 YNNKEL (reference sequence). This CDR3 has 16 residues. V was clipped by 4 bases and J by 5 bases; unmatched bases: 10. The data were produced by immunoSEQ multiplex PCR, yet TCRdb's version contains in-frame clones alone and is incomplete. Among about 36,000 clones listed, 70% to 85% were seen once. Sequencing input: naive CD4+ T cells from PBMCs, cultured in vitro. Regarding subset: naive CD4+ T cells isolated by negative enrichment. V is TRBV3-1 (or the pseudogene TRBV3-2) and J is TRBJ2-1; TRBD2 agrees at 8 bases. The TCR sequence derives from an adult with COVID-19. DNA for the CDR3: TGTGCCAGCAGCCCCCAGGGAACGGGAGGGAACAATGAGCAGTTCTTC. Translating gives CASSPQGTGGNNEQFF.